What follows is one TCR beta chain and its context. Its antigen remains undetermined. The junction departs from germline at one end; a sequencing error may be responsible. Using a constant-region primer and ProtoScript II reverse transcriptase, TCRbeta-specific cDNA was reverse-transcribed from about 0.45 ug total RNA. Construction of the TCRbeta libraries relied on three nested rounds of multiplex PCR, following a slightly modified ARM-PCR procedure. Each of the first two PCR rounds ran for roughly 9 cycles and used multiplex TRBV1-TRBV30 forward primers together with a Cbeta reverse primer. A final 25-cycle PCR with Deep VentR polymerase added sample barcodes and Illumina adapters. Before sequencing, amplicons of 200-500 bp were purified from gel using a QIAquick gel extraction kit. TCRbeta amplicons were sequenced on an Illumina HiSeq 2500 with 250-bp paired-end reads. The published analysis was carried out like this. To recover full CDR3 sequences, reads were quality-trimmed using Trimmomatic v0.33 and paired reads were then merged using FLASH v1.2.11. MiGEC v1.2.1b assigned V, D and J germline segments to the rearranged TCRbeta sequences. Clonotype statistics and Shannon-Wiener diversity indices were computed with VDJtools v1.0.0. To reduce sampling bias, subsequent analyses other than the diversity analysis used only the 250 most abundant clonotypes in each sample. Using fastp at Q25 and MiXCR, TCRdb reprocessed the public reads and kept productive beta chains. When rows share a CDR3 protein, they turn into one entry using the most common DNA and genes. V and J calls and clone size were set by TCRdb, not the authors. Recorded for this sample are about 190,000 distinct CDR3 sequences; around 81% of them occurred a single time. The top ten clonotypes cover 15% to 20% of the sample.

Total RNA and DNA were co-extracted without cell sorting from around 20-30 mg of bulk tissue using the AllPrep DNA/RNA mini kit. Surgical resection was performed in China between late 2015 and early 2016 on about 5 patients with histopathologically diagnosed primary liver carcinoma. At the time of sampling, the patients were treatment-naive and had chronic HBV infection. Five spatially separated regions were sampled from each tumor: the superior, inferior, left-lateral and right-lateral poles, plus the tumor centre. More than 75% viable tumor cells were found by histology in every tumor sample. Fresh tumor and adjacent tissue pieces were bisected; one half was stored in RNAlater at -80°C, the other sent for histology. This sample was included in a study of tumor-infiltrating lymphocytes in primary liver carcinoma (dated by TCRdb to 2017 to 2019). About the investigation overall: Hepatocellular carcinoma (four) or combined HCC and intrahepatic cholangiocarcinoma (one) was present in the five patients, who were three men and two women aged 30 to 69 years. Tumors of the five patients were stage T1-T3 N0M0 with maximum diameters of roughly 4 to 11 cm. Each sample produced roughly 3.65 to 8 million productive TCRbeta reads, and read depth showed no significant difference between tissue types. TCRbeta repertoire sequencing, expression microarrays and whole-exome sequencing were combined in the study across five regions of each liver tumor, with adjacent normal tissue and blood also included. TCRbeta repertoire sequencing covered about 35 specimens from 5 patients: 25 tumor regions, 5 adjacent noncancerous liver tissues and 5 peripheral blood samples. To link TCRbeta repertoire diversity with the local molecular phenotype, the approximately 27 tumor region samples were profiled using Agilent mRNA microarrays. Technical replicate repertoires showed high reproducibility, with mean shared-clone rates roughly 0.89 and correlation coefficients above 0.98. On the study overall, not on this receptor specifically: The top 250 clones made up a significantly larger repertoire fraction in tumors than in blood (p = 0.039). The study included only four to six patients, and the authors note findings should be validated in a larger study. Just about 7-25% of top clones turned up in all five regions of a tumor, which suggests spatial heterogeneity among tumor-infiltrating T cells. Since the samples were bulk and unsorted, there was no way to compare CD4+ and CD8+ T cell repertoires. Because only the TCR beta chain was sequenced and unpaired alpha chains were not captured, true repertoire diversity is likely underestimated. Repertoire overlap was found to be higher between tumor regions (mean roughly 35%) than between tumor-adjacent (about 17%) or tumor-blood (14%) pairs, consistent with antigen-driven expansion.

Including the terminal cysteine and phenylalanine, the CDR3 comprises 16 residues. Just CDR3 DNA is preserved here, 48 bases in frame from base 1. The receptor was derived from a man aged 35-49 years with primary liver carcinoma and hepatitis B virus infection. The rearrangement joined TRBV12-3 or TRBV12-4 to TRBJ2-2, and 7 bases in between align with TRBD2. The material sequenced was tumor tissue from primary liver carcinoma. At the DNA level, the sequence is TGTGCCAGCAGCCTACTAGCGCTTGCGAACACCGGGAAGCTGTTTTTT. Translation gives CASSLLALANTGKLFF.